This T cell receptor (beta chain) was obtained from a study of cytomegalovirus exposure and HLA in healthy donors (TCRdb year 2017). The study in broad terms: An earlier analysis of 587 of the donors reported 276 Gb of sequence data and 95 million to 130 million unique TCR beta sequences obtained from about 179 million T cells. Besides the first cohort of approximately 710 subjects, a separate validation cohort made up of around 120 different subjects was used. About five DR-DQ haplotypes were treated as single units for association and clustering because of strong linkage in the cohort. The study was designed to test whether signatures of past pathogen exposure could be identified by cataloging public T cell receptors. Of the approximately 370 genotyped donors, less than 90% were placed in the genetic ancestry cluster associated with self-reported Caucasian donors. Every discovery cohort repertoire had been produced on one sequencing platform. Among some 410 genotyped donors of the cohort, an average of 235,054 unique TCR beta nucleotide sequences were sequenced per donor, around 20% of them non-productive. Both class I and class II loci were covered by HLA typing, at four-digit resolution. Genome-wide SNP genotypes for about three fifths of the roughly 700 donors were used in a later genetic analysis, which treated that subset as a discovery cohort. To study patterns of TCR occurrence, a later analysis re-analyzed previously published TCR beta repertoires from around 670 donors and added high-resolution HLA genotyping. In an earlier analysis of 500 to 650 of the donors, high-throughput TCR beta sequencing was used to judge whether each TCR beta V gene segment behaved as functional or pseudogenic. Donor age, sex, ethnicity and CMV serostatus were compiled together with the repertoire data. Approximately 330 gigabases of sequencing data and roughly 80 million unique TCR sequences made up an early release that covered several hundred HLA-typed donors. Rather than using new phenotypic data, the later analysis identified candidate immune exposures from TCR beta sequences and from how often those sequences occurred across donors. To predict cytomegalovirus infection status, the study combined high-throughput TCR immunosequencing, statistical association of individual TCRs with disease status, and machine learning. The study profiled the T cell repertoires of approximately 700 subjects by immunosequencing and related them to cytomegalovirus serostatus. The number of donors typed differed by locus, with about 629-630 for A, B, C, DRB1 and DQB1, roughly 520 for DQA1, 600 to 610 for DPA1, and approximately 470 for DPB1.

The library was produced with the immunoSEQ multiplex PCR assay. For the multiplex PCR, a mixture combining 60 forward primers for TCR Vbeta segments and 13 reverse primers for TCR Jbeta segments was used. Amplification of the CDR3 region of rearranged TCR beta genes was performed with a multiplex PCR assay on genomic DNA. The amplified TCR beta libraries were sequenced on the Illumina HiSeq System as 87-base-pair reads. For the original study's pipeline: A later analysis counted tens of millions of unique TCR beta chains across the 550 to 800 repertoires, and some 11 million of these chains were shared by at least two donors. A nearest-neighbor algorithm error-corrected the raw reads and collapsed the reads into unique sequences, merging closely related sequences to remove PCR and sequencing errors. To assign V, D and J gene segments, CDR3 sequences were aligned to IMGT reference sequences. Each retained sequence needed at least a six-nucleotide match to both a V gene segment and a J gene segment. Rearrangements were classified as productive when the CDR3 lacked stop codons and remained in frame with V and J, and all other rearrangements were classified as non-productive. CDR3 was defined according to IMGT convention as the region running from the second conserved V-encoded cysteine to the conserved J-encoded phenylalanine. In an earlier analysis of 587 of the donors, sequences lacking an unambiguous match to a single V gene segment were excluded. An earlier analysis of 550 to 650 of the donors classified V segments as functional when productive rearrangements were above 56.7% and as segregating when the standard deviation between donors was above 5%. A statistical classification framework was built to diagnose cytomegalovirus status from the catalog of TCR beta chain sequences. In a later analysis, V and J genes were assigned by comparing TCR nucleotide sequences against IMGT/GENE-DB human TR gene sequences. The TCRdist pipeline was used in a later analysis to assign CDR3 sequences and most-parsimonious VDJ recombination scenarios. In a later analysis, each TCR beta chain was defined by its CDR3 amino acid sequence together with its V-gene family, and reads lacking a unique V-gene family were excluded. To address suspected cross-contamination and a sequencing artifact, a later analysis removed roughly 580 highly shared, low-generation-probability nucleotide sequences. For each public chain, a later analysis derived a clonal expansion index from normalized ranks of inferred template counts within each repertoire. In a later analysis, generation probabilities were computed using a VDJ recombination model fitted to out-of-frame rearrangements, and the results were checked against IGoR. Hypergeometric tests were used in a later analysis to score TCR-TCR, TCR-HLA and TCR-CMV co-occurrence, with a repertoire-size bias correction applied to the TCR pairs. In a later analysis, false discovery rates were estimated by permuting HLA or CMV assignments 20 times. In a later analysis, co-occurring TCRs were grouped using DBSCAN, and TCRdist sequence similarity was added for clustering within HLA-allele-positive subsets. Repertoires with fewer than 30,000 or more than 120,000 public chains were left out of co-occurrence clustering, as were about 5 repertoires with anomalous nucleotide sharing. The source is immuneACCESS, and TCRdb retained only in-frame sequences with V and J called. Part of the clones is not carried over; for the studies checked, unresolved V genes explain less than half of this, and the remainder is unexplained. Clonal size and the V and J genes are those of that table, whereas D and trimming came from the DNA. The sample table shows 150,000 to 200,000 clones, and around 84% are seen once. 5% to 7.5% of the sample belongs to the ten largest clones.

General study outcomes and caveats: Roughly 17 rarely observed V segments, including chromosome 9 orphons, were excluded from the earlier analysis of several hundred of the donors because counts were too low. This cohort had only TCR beta chains sequenced, and the lack of alpha or paired-chain data limited which features could be detected. In vitro tests confirmed that three of the cytomegalovirus-associated TCR beta chains recognize cytomegalovirus antigens. When HLA alleles, especially DR and DQ, strongly co-occurred, attributing TCR associations to individual alleles was difficult. While some public TCRs were present in many individuals, most TCR sequences turned up only very rarely across donors. A group of highly shared sequence variants was considered likely to be a technical artifact of the sequencing pipeline. Presence/absence analyses assumed roughly uniform sequencing depth across donors, an assumption that may not hold. A later genetic analysis reported fewer N-insertions in productive TCRs among donors in an Asian-associated ancestry cluster than the 666-donor mean. The authors suggested that the approach could potentially be extended to other disease states and immunological phenotypes. Correlated functional status among segregating V segments might reflect linkage disequilibrium, but an unknown experimental factor could not be ruled out. The classifier was reported to diagnose cytomegalovirus status with high specificity and sensitivity in both the original cohort and the validation cohort. At a false discovery rate of 0.05, a later analysis linked under 20,000 TCR beta sequences to specific HLA alleles. In a later analysis, HLA-associated TCR beta chains were found to be more clonally expanded and to have lower generation probabilities than equally common non-associated chains. In an earlier analysis of some 500 of the donors, most TCR beta V segments appeared in productive rearrangements about 87% or about 30% of the time, broadly matching IMGT annotations. Because the 87-base-pair reads could not distinguish some IMGT-functional V segments, including TRBV6-2 and TRBV6-3, those segments were excluded. A further reported finding was that TCR beta sequences accurately predicted the HLA-A and HLA-B alleles for most subjects in the first cohort. According to a later analysis, most CMV-associated TCR beta chains appeared to be HLA-restricted, and the HLA associations seemed to be driven largely by CMV exposure. The only immune exposure information available for the cohort was CMV serostatus. V-gene and J-gene trimming of TCR beta chains was associated with a missense DCLRE1C variant in a later genetic analysis, and the association was replicated in an independent cohort. In a later analysis, several top co-occurrence clusters were reported to appear linked to parvovirus B19, influenza, CMV and Epstein-Barr virus. In a later analysis, the rate of TCR association differed among HLA loci, with DRB1 alleles having the most associated TCRs and HLA-C alleles having the fewest. Because some donors lacked HLA typing at each locus, the association tests relied only on the typed subset. The study gave a list of about 150 TCR beta chains associated with cytomegalovirus.

Via the germline V gene (reference sequence), CDR1 is MNHEY and CDR2 SMNVEV. For this chain, trimming is 6 bases at the V end and 3 bases at the J end, and the number of junction bases without a gene match is 6. Its CDR3 holds 15 amino acids, cysteine through phenylalanine. The CDR3 DNA has 45 bases and is translated from base 1. Remarks on this clone: Its target antigen remains unknown. Base qualities are not provided; no much larger clone lies one nucleotide away.

In total, approximately 690 healthy bone marrow donors made up the cohort. At the time of sampling, all cohort members were nominally healthy, though unrecorded immune exposures were likely present. The donor tested CMV seropositive, placing the donor among the approximately 310 seropositive members of the cohort. A peripheral blood sample was collected from each donor, and TCR beta sequencing was performed on peripheral blood mononuclear cells. The Qiagen DNeasy Blood Extraction Kit was used to extract genomic DNA from the blood cell samples. The TCR was taken from a man aged 45-65 years in good health and CMV-seropositive. The chain uses TRBV27 and TRBJ2-2, and 8 junctional nucleotides match TRBD1. What was sequenced was PBMCs. The CDR3 is CASSPRGRDTGELFF. The bases read TGTGCCAGCAGCCCCAGGGGGCGCGACACCGGGGAGCTGTTTTTT.